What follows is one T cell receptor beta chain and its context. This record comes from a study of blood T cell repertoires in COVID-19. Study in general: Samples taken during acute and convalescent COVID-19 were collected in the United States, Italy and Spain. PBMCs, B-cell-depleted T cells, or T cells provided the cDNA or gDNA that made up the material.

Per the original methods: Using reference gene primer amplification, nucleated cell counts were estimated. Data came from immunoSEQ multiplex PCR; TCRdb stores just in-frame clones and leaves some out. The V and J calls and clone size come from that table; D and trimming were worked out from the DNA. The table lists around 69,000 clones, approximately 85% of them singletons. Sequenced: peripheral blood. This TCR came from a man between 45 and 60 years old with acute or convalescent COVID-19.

The CDR3 sequence is CASSLSGSPYEQYF. The CDR3 coding sequence is TGTGCCAGCAGCTTGTCAGGGTCCCCCTACGAGCAGTACTTC. The chain employs TRBV7-9 and TRBJ2-7; weak D call: TRBD1 (5 bases). This CDR3 contains 14 residues. The germline V gene has CDR1 SEHNR and CDR2 FQNEAQ (reference sequence). The V and J ends lost 3 bases and 2 bases respectively, with 11 bases between them. The full variable domain, with the rest looked up from reference TRBV7-9 and TRBJ2-7, is DTGVSQNPRHKITKRGQNVTFRCDPISEHNRLYWYRQTLGQGPEFLTYFQNEAQLEKSRLLSDRFSAERPKGSFSTLEIQRTEQGDSAMYLCASSLSGSPYEQYFGPGTRLTVT.